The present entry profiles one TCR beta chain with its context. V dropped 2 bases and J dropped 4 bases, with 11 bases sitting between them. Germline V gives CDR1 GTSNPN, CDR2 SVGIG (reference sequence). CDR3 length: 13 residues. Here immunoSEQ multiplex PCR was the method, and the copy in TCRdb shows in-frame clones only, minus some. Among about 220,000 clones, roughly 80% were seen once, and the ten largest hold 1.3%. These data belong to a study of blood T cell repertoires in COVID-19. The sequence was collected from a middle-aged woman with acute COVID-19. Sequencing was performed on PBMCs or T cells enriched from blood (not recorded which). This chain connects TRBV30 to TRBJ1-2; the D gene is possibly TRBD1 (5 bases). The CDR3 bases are TGTGCCTGGAGTAGGAGGGGAGCCTATGGCTACACCTTC. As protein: CAWSRRGAYGYTF.